The rows below give T cell receptor beta chains drawn from one sample of a study of shared clonotypes between healthy human individuals. The method was immunoSEQ multiplex PCR; TCRdb's version includes in-frame clones alone and lacks a portion of them. The table includes about a million clones, 65% to 80% detected once. The sequencing input was memory CD4+ T cells sorted from blood. Source of these receptors: a young man in good health. Both conserved end residues are part of each CDR3. D genes are given only for firm matches. Some rows have no size entry. The others give once, few or many, or a class for an expanded clone.

d_call j_call clone_size cdr3_length v_call cdr3_nt cdr3_aa
TRBD2 TRBJ2-5 . 15 TRBV5-6 TGTGCCAGCAGCGAACAGCTAGCGGGAGGAGAGACCCAGTACTTC CASSEQLAGGETQYF
TRBD2 TRBJ2-2 . 16 TRBV30 TGTGCCTGGAGGGCCGGACTAGCGGGGGGAATCGGGGAGCTGTTTTTT CAWRAGLAGGIGELFF
TRBD2 TRBJ2-7 . 15 TRBV6-1 TGTGCCAGCCTTCGGACTAGCGGGAGCTCCTACGAGCAGTACTTC CASLRTSGSSYEQYF
. TRBJ1-2 . 14 TRBV10-3 TGTGCCATCAGTGGGGGCAGGGAGGACCATGGCTACACCTTC CAISGGREDHGYTF
. TRBJ1-3 . 16 TRBV30 TGTGCCTGGAGTGTACGGTCCCGCGCCTCTGGAAACACCATATATTTT CAWSVRSRASGNTIYF
TRBD1 TRBJ1-1 . 15 TRBV5-1 TGCGCCAGCAGCGGAATGGGACAGGGGAACACTGAAGCTTTCTTT CASSGMGQGNTEAFF
. TRBJ2-7 . 14 TRBV5-4 TGTGCCAGCAGCCTCCGCGCAGGGTCCTACGAGCAGTACTTC CASSLRAGSYEQYF
. TRBJ2-2 once 18 TRBV7-5 TGTGCCAGAAGCGCGCTCCCCCAGAGGGCGGCCAACACCGGGGAGCTGTTTTTT CARSALPQRAANTGELFF
. TRBJ2-5 . 15 TRBV6-1 TGTGCCAGCAGTGAATTGCCCAGCAGTGTGGAGACCCAGTACTTC CASSELPSSVETQYF
. TRBJ2-3 many 14 TRBV27 TGTGCCAGCAGCCGACAGATCGTCACAGATACGCAGTATTTT CASSRQIVTDTQYF
TRBD2 TRBJ2-5 . 16 TRBV19 TGTGCCAGTAGTCAGCGAAGGACTAGCGGGGGCGAGACCCAGTACTTC CASSQRRTSGGETQYF
. TRBJ2-6 . 15 TRBV14 TGTGCCAGCAGCCTTGTGGGTGGTGGGGCCAACGTCCTGACTTTC CASSLVGGGANVLTF
. TRBJ1-1 . 16 TRBV18 TGTGCCAGCTCACTCAACGGACTCCGGGTAGGGACTGAAGCTTTCTTT CASSLNGLRVGTEAFF
TRBD1 TRBJ1-1 . 16 TRBV6-6 TGTGCCAGCAGTTACGGGACAGGGAGGGGGAGGACTGAAGCTTTCTTT CASSYGTGRGRTEAFF
TRBD1 TRBJ2-1 . 15 TRBV2 TGTGCCAGCAGTACGCTTGGGACAGGGTACAATGAGCAGTTCTTC CASSTLGTGYNEQFF
. TRBJ1-1 . 13 TRBV29-1 TGCAGCGGATCGGGACACTTGAACACTGAAGCTTTCTTT CSGSGHLNTEAFF
TRBD2 TRBJ2-3 . 15 TRBV11-3 TGTGCCAGCAGCTTATACGGGAGGGCCGAAGATACGCAGTATTTT CASSLYGRAEDTQYF
. TRBJ1-2 . 14 TRBV7-2 TGTGCCAGCAGCTTAGGGCCGTCGGAAGTAGGCTACACCTTC CASSLGPSEVGYTF
. TRBJ1-2 . 14 TRBV19 TGTGCCAGTAGTTTTGAAGGCCGGGACTATGGCTACACCTTC CASSFEGRDYGYTF
TRBD1 TRBJ1-3 . 16 TRBV9 TGTGCCAGCAGCGTGGGGACAGGGGACTCTGGAAACACCATATATTTT CASSVGTGDSGNTIYF
TRBD1 TRBJ2-4 . 13 TRBV10-3 TGTGCCATCAGTGAGCCGGGACAGAACATTCAGTACTTC CAISEPGQNIQYF
. TRBJ2-2 . 14 TRBV6-5 TGTGCCAGCAGTTACCAGTCTTACACCGGGGAGCTGTTTTTT CASSYQSYTGELFF
. TRBJ1-1 . 14 TRBV4-1 TGCGCCAGCAGCCGTTTTGGAGGGGGGGCTGAAGCTTTCTTT CASSRFGGGAEAFF
. TRBJ1-3 . 14 TRBV7-2 TGTGCCAGCAGCTTAGTAGCCTCAGGAAACACCATATATTTT CASSLVASGNTIYF
TRBD1 TRBJ2-7 . 15 TRBV5-1 TGCGCCAGCAGCTTGGACGGGACAGCAATCTACGAGCAGTACTTC CASSLDGTAIYEQYF